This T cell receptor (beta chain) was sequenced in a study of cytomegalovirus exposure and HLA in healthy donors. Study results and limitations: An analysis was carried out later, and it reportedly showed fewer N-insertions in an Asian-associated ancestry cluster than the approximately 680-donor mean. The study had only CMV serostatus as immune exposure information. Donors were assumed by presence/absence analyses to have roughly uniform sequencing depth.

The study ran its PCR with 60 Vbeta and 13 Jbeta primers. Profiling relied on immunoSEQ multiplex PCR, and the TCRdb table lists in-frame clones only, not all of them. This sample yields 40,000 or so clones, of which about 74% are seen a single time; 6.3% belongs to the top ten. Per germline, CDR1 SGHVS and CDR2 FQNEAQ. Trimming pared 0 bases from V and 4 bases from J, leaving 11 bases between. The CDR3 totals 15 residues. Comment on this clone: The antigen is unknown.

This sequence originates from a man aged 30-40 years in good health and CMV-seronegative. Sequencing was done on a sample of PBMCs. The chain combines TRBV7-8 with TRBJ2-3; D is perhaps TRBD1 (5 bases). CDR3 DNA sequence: TGTGCCAGCAGCTTAGCGGCAGGGTGGTCAGATACGCAGTATTTT. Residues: CASSLAAGWSDTQYF.